A single sample is the source of the 10 T cell receptor beta chains below, sequenced in a study of cytomegalovirus exposure and HLA in healthy donors. Amplification used 60 Vbeta primers and 13 Jbeta primers. Assay: immunoSEQ multiplex PCR; the TCRdb copy retains only in-frame clones and omits some. The sample holds some 140,000 clones, more than 70% seen once. The sample taken for sequencing was PBMCs. These receptors originate from a man in his forties or fifties in good health and CMV-seronegative.

This sequence joins TRBV29-1 and TRBJ2-1; 10 positions agree with TRBD2. Trimming took 4 bases from V and 2 from J; bases not matched to a gene: 2. From germline, CDR1 is SQVTM and CDR2 ANQGSEA. There are 14 residues in the CDR3. CDR3 loop: CSVGAGGPYNEQFF. The DNA for the CDR3 is TGCAGCGTTGGAGCGGGAGGGCCCTACAATGAGCAGTTCTTC.

Written as DNA, the CDR3 is TGCGCCAGCAGCTCGGGGAACAGCGCCACAGATACGCAGTATTTT. Translation: CASSSGNSATDTQYF. The chain is built from TRBV5-1 and TRBJ2-3; a weak D match, TRBD2 (5 bases). V dropped 3 bases and J dropped 2 bases, with 13 bases sitting between them. This CDR3 is 15 amino acids long. Germline CDR1 is SGHRS and CDR2 is YFSETQ.

The chain carries TRBV30 and TRBJ2-3, with a possible D match to TRBD2 (6 bases). CDR3 size: 15 residues. Trimming left V 1 base short and J 5 bases short, with 16 bases between. Germline V lookup: CDR1 GTSNPN, CDR2 SVGIG (reference sequence). The CDR3 sequence: CAWSGLEGRGDTQYF. For the CDR3, the DNA is TGTGCCTGGAGTGGATTGGAGGGCCGGGGAGATACGCAGTATTTT.

This rearrangement joins TRBV13 to TRBJ2-7; 7 bases line up with TRBD2. V gave up 0 bases and J gave up 0 bases; unmatched junction bases: 5. Per germline, CDR1 PRHDT and CDR2 FYEKMQ (reference sequence). The CDR3 runs to 16 residues. DNA of the CDR3: TGTGCCAGCAGCTTAGGAAGCGGGGAGAGCTCCTACGAGCAGTACTTC. As protein: CASSLGSGESSYEQYF.

The chain couples TRBV19 to TRBJ1-6; TRBD1 is a possible D gene (6 bases). Trimming cost V 6 bases and J 0 bases, with 12 bases left between them. This CDR3 has 16 residues. Germline-derived CDR1 and CDR2 are LNHDA and SQIVND (reference sequence). CDR3 sequence: CASSGGGHSYNSPLHF. The CDR3 DNA reads TGTGCCAGTAGCGGGGGGGGACACTCCTATAATTCACCCCTCCACTTT.

This clone turned up a few times. The chain links TRBV7-8 to TRBJ2-1; the match to TRBD2 covers 8 bases. This CDR3 comprises 15 residues. Per the germline V gene, CDR1 is SGHVS and CDR2 is FQNEAQ. The V gene end was trimmed by 1 base and the J gene end by 8 bases; junction bases not matched to a gene: 7. CDR3 residues: CASSLDGREGDEQFF. Written as DNA, the CDR3 is TGTGCCAGCAGCTTAGACGGGAGGGAAGGCGATGAGCAGTTCTTC.

CDR3 bases: TGTGCCAGCAGCTTAGCGCCAGGCCAGGGGGATCGAGCCGAGCAGTACTTC. It is translated as CASSLAPGQGDRAEQYF. This rearrangement joins TRBV7-6 to TRBJ2-7; 7 nucleotides agree with TRBD1. Germline CDR1 SGHVS, CDR2 FNYEAQ. The CDR3 spans 17 residues. The J segment lost 6 bases and the V segment lost 0 bases, leaving 14 bases of the junction unmatched.

The CDR3 is CASTRWGHRNTEAFF. The CDR3 nucleotides are TGTGCCAGCACCAGATGGGGCCACAGAAACACTGAAGCTTTCTTT. V usage is TRBV2 and J usage is TRBJ1-1; D is perhaps TRBD1 (5 bases). The ends were cut back, 7 bases at V and 2 bases at J, with 17 bases in the middle. From germline, CDR1 is SNHLY and CDR2 FYNNEI. The CDR3 runs to 15 residues. Using reference TRBV2 and TRBJ1-1 for the parts outside the CDR3, the full variable domain is EPEVTQTPSHQVTQMGQEVILRCVPISNHLYFYWYRQILGQKVEFLVSFYNNEISEKSEIFDDQFSVERPDGSNFTLKIRSTKLEDSAMYFCASTRWGHRNTEAFFGQGTRLTVV.

The chain uses TRBV6-5 and TRBJ1-6; weak D call: TRBD1 (5 bases). The CDR3 totals 15 residues. V lost 0 bases and J 8 bases, leaving 11 bases between the germline ends. Germline CDR1 and CDR2: MNHEY and SVGAGI. For the CDR3, the DNA is TGTGCCAGCAGTTACTCGGACTGGGGGGATTCACCCCTCCACTTT. Protein sequence: CASSYSDWGDSPLHF.

The rearrangement joins TRBV7-2 to TRBJ2-7; maybe TRBD1 (6 bases). This CDR3 region has 16 residues. CDR1 is SGHTA and CDR2 is FQGNSA in the germline V gene. V lost 5 bases and J lost 6, with 23 bases in between. CDR3 region: CASSPKPGHPGGEQYF. Here the CDR3 DNA reads TGTGCCAGCAGCCCCAAGCCGGGACACCCTGGAGGCGAGCAGTACTTC. Full variable domain (missing parts from reference TRBV7-2 and TRBJ2-7): GAGVSQSPSNKVTEKGKDVELRCDPISGHTALYWYRQSLGQGLEFLIYFQGNSAPDKSGLPSDRFSAERTGGSVSTLTIQRTQQEDSAVYLCASSPKPGHPGGEQYFGPGTRLTVT.